One sample yielded the 18 T cell receptor beta chains listed below, sequenced in a study of tumor-infiltrating lymphocytes in oesophageal squamous cell carcinoma. TCRdb re-called the PCR reads through MiXCR, storing one row per CDR3 protein. This table holds about 18,000 distinct CDR3 sequences, about 42% found once. The sample consisted of normal esophageal tissue next to the tumor. Receptor source: a female donor with esophageal squamous cell carcinoma.

This clonotype was seen only a few times. V and J are TRBV7-6 and TRBJ2-1; 9 bases are a match to TRBD1. Near its end, the DNA agrees better with TRBJ2-7, so the J call may be wrong. The CDR3 runs to 16 residues. CDR1 and CDR2 from the germline V gene are SGHVS and FNYEAQ. CDR3 sequence (DNA): TGTGCCAGCAGCCGGAACCCGGGACAGGGATACGACGAGCAGTACTTC. Its protein product is CASSRNPGQGYDEQYF.

At least ten counts were recorded for this clonotype. V gene TRBV28 combines with J gene TRBJ1-1; TRBD1 matches at 8 bases. J gave up 4 bases and V 5 bases, and 6 bases lay outside the gene matches. Germline assignment: CDR1 MDHEN and CDR2 SYDVKM. The length of the CDR3 is 14 residues. CDR3 in amino acids: CASSRTGTVTEAFF. Here the CDR3 DNA reads TGTGCCAGCAGTAGGACAGGGACAGTCACTGAAGCTTTCTTT.

This clonotype occurred a few times. V usage is TRBV12-3 or TRBV12-4 and J usage is TRBJ1-5, with D perhaps TRBD1 (5 bases). This CDR3 is built from 14 residues. V shed 3 bases and J shed 7 bases, with 13 bases lying between them. The CDR3 here is CASSFGGSRQPQHF. In nucleotides, the CDR3 is TGTGCCAGCAGTTTCGGGGGTTCGAGGCAGCCCCAGCATTTT.

The table lists this clonotype with many counts. The V call is TRBV5-4, the J call TRBJ2-5, with D tentatively TRBD2 (7 bases). The V and J ends lost 0 bases and 4 bases respectively, with 19 bases between them. The CDR3 spans 17 residues. Per the germline V gene, CDR1 is SGHNT and CDR2 is YYREEE (reference sequence). The CDR3 DNA reads TGTGCCAGCAGCTTGGCCGGCGGGGGCCCAGAGGGAGAGACCCAGTACTTC. This translates into CASSLAGGGPEGETQYF.

This chain joins TRBV6-6 and TRBJ2-2; 12 nucleotides align to TRBD2. V gave up 5 bases and J gave up 6 bases; unmatched junction bases: 4. The CDR3 runs to 15 residues. Germline CDR1 is MNHNY and CDR2 is SVGAGI (reference sequence). The chain's CDR3 is CASSATSGSPGELFF. The CDR3 bases are TGTGCCAGCAGTGCGACTAGCGGGAGTCCCGGGGAGCTGTTTTTT.

This clonotype turned up a few times. This chain uses TRBV7-9 with TRBJ2-6; unclear D gene. V lost 5 bases, J lost 6 bases, and 8 bases lay in between. The CDR3 contains 13 residues. Germline loops: CDR1 SEHNR, CDR2 FQNEAQ (reference sequence). CDR3 DNA sequence: TGTGCCAGCAGCCCCCAGGAGGCCAACGTCCTGACTTTC. Its protein product is CASSPQEANVLTF.

The chain is built from TRBV7-2 and TRBJ2-5; the D gene is possibly TRBD2 (5 bases). V was shortened by 6 bases and J by 10 bases, with 12 bases between the two germline ends. The germline V gene has CDR1 SGHTA and CDR2 FQGNSA. This CDR3 has 11 residues. CDR3 protein: CASSFQEVQYF. CDR3 nucleotides: TGTGCCAGCAGTTTCCAGGAGGTCCAGTACTTC.

There are a few counts of this clonotype. The CDR3 DNA reads TGTGCCAGCAGCGTGATAAGCGGTGATTATGGCTACACCTTC. Amino acids: CASSVISGDYGYTF. The chain combines TRBV7-6 with TRBJ1-2; D gene uncertain. CDR3 length: 14 amino acids. The germline V gene has CDR1 SGHVS and CDR2 FNYEAQ. V shed 5 bases and J shed 5 bases, with 15 bases lying between them.

By its share, this clonotype is medium-sized. This rearrangement joins TRBV6-1 to TRBJ2-6, with D maybe TRBD1 (6 bases). Germline values: CDR1 MNHNS, CDR2 SASEGT. The CDR3 runs 15 residues. The V end lost 6 bases, the J end lost 2 bases, and 11 bases lay between the germline ends. Written as DNA, the CDR3 is TGTGCCAGCAGCGTAGGGACACCTGGGGCCAACGTCCTGACTTTC. Protein sequence: CASSVGTPGANVLTF.

This clonotype has a count of ten or more. This sequence joins TRBV7-6 and TRBJ2-2; no firm D call. The CDR3 is 13 residues long. From germline, CDR1 is SGHVS and CDR2 FNYEAQ. Deletions cut 2 bases from V and 3 bases from J, with 4 bases between. For the CDR3, the DNA is TGTGCCAGCAGCTTATCCTACACCGGGGAGCTGTTTTTT. Translated, it gives CASSLSYTGELFF.

The sample holds many counts of this clonotype. DNA of the CDR3: TGTGCCAGTAGCCTCAGGGAACGCGGTGGCTACACCTTC. Translated, it gives CASSLRERGGYTF. The V call is TRBV19, the J call TRBJ1-2; D perhaps matches TRBD1 (5 bases). The length of the CDR3 is 13 residues. Per the germline V gene, CDR1 is LNHDA and CDR2 is SQIVND (reference sequence). V was pared by 6 bases and J by 7 bases, with 15 bases between.

This clonotype appeared a single time. This clone may be a read error of a much larger clone one base away. The V gene is TRBV2, the J gene TRBJ2-1; D not certain. CDR1 is SNHLY, CDR2 FYNNEI, per germline. V was clipped by 4 bases and J by 7 bases, with 8 bases between them. The CDR3 totals 12 residues. The CDR3 protein is CASSVLGNEQFF. CDR3 nucleotide sequence: TGTGCCAGCAGTGTCCTGGGGAATGAGCAGTTCTTC.

The V gene is TRBV7-6, the J gene TRBJ2-7; D unclear. Judging by the DNA end, TRBJ2-5 fits better; the J call may be wrong. Germline assignment: CDR1 SGHVS and CDR2 FNYEAQ. This CDR3 is built from 15 residues. The CDR3 loop is CASSLGQIRKETQYF. The CDR3 DNA reads TGTGCCAGCAGCTTAGGACAAATAAGGAAAGAGACCCAGTACTTC.

This clonotype was detected many times. The chain recombines TRBV11-2 with TRBJ2-7; 12 nucleotides match TRBD2. CDR3 size: 15 residues. From germline, CDR1 is SGHAT and CDR2 FQNNGV. V lost 5 bases, J lost 7 bases, and 9 bases stayed unmatched. CDR3 in DNA: TGTGCCAGCAGCCGCAGGACTAGCGGGACCAATGAGCAGTACTTC. Translating gives CASSRRTSGTNEQYF. Based on the CDR3 plus reference TRBV11-2 and TRBJ2-7, the full variable domain is EAGVAQSPRYKIIEKRQSVAFWCNPISGHATLYWYQQILGQGPKLLIQFQNNGVVDDSQLPKDRFSAERLKGVDSTLKIQPAKLEDSAVYLCASSRRTSGTNEQYFGPGTRLTVT.

This clonotype was seen ten or more times. The genes are TRBV28 and TRBJ1-2, with D possibly matching TRBD1 (6 bases). Germline loops: CDR1 MDHEN, CDR2 SYDVKM. This CDR3 contains 13 residues. Trimming took 7 bases from V and 4 from J, leaving 13 bases between them. CDR3 sequence reads: CASNPGHSYGYTF. For the CDR3, the DNA is TGTGCCAGCAACCCGGGACACTCCTATGGCTACACCTTC.

The genes are TRBV7-8 and TRBJ2-4; D possibly corresponds to TRBD1 (6 bases). The tail of the sequence fits TRBJ2-7 better, so the J call may be wrong. Germline V lookup: CDR1 SGHVS, CDR2 FQNEAQ. The CDR3 spans 13 residues. The CDR3 protein is CASSSRQEYEQYF. The CDR3 bases are TGTGCCAGCAGCTCCAGACAGGAATACGAGCAGTACTTC.

This clonotype is medium-sized in the sample. The chain carries TRBV12-3 or TRBV12-4 and TRBJ2-1; possibly TRBD1 for D (7 bases). The CDR3 totals 15 residues. The V and J ends lost 6 bases and 5 bases respectively, with 17 bases between them. The CDR3 here is CASRTDRDFNNEQFF. In DNA form, the CDR3 reads TGTGCCAGCAGAACCGACAGGGACTTTAACAATGAGCAGTTCTTC.

This chain connects TRBV5-1 to TRBJ2-1, with D unresolved. Germline V gives CDR1 SGHRS, CDR2 YFSETQ. V dropped 0 bases and J dropped 0 bases, with 13 bases sitting between them. The CDR3 runs to 17 residues. The DNA for the CDR3 is TGCGCCAGCAGCTTGGTTCACGTGAGGAGCTCCTACAATGAGCAGTTCTTC. It yields the protein CASSLVHVRSSYNEQFF. The variable domain in full, with the rest retrieved from reference TRBV5-1 and TRBJ2-1, is KAGVTQTPRYLIKTRGQQVTLSCSPISGHRSVSWYQQTPGQGLQFLFEYFSETQRNKGNFPGRFSGRQFSNSRSEMNVSTLELGDSALYLCASSLVHVRSSYNEQFFGPGTRLTVL.